The sequence of this T cell receptor beta chain was determined in a study of control samples from healthy donors and cancer patients. This clone has more than one count but fewer than ten. The CDR3 covers 15 residues. The V end was cut by 1 base, the J end by 5 bases, with 9 bases between. CDR1 SGHAT and CDR2 FQNNGV come from the germline V gene. The data were produced by immunoSEQ multiplex PCR, yet TCRdb's version contains in-frame clones alone and is incomplete. Found here are approximately 170,000 clones, 92% of them singletons; the top ten hold 0.68%. Sequenced material: blood. The sequence came from a woman under 40 in good health. This chain connects TRBV11-2 to TRBJ1-6; no reliable D call. The CDR3 DNA follows: TGTGCCAGCAGCTTAGTTGGGCGAAATAATTCACCCCTCCACTTT. Protein: CASSLVGRNNSPLHF.